The 26 T cell receptor beta chains below all came from one sample that was sequenced in a study of CD8+CD57+ T cells in acquired aplastic anemia. The study profiled TCR beta VDJ and CDR3 using genomic DNA as template. TCRdb reprocessed the reads via MiXCR and lists one record per CDR3 protein. The sample shows about 160,000 distinct CDR3 sequences, 35% to 55% of them seen only once. The material sequenced was sorted CD4+, CD8+, or CD8+CD57+ T cells (not recorded which) from PBMCs. Every receptor here comes from a human donor in good health.

The rearrangement uses TRBV10-3 and TRBJ1-5, with TRBD1 identical over 8 bases. V dropped 10 bases and J dropped 4; count of bases not matched to a gene: 6. The CDR3 sequence is 13 residues long. Germline CDR1 and CDR2: ENHRY and SYGVKD. DNA of the CDR3: TGTGCCAGTGCAGGGGGCCCTAATCAGCCCCAGCATTTT. Translation gives CASAGGPNQPQHF.

The genes are TRBV29-1 and TRBJ1-5, with D tentatively TRBD1 (5 bases). The CDR3 has 13 amino acids. Looked up from germline, CDR1 is SQVTM and CDR2 is ANQGSEA. V dropped 2 bases and J dropped 5 bases, with 10 bases sitting between them. The CDR3 reads CSVEWSRDQPQHF. Here the CDR3 DNA reads TGCAGCGTTGAATGGAGCAGGGATCAGCCCCAGCATTTT.

This clonotype was detected ten times or more. The chain combines TRBV5-1 with TRBJ2-7; tentative D call: TRBD1 (5 bases). The CDR3 has 12 residues. Trimming cost V 1 base and J 5 bases, with 7 bases left between them. CDR1 and CDR2 from the germline V gene are SGHRS and YFSETQ. The CDR3 nucleotides are TGCGCCAGCAGCTTGTTCAGGGACGAGCAGTACTTC. Its translation: CASSLFRDEQYF. The whole variable domain, filled in from reference TRBV5-1 and TRBJ2-7, reads KAGVTQTPRYLIKTRGQQVTLSCSPISGHRSVSWYQQTPGQGLQFLFEYFSETQRNKGNFPGRFSGRQFSNSRSEMNVSTLELGDSALYLCASSLFRDEQYFGPGTRLTVT.

In this sample, this clonotype turned up many times. The chain employs TRBV6-1 and TRBJ1-2; D is ambiguous. Trimming took 6 bases from V and 3 from J, leaving 14 bases between them. The CDR3 is 14 amino acids. Germline V CDR1 and CDR2: MNHNS, SASEGT. CDR3 nucleotide sequence: TGTGCCAGCAGCTTTAGGAGAAAAGACTATGGCTACACCTTC. This sequence encodes CASSFRRKDYGYTF.

This clonotype has ten or more counts. This chain joins TRBV15 and TRBJ2-7, with TRBD1 as a possible D gene (5 bases). Germline V gene data show CDR1 as LNHNV and CDR2 as YYDKDF (reference sequence). V was clipped by 0 bases and J by 2 bases, with 8 bases between them. This CDR3 has 14 amino acids. Here the CDR3 DNA reads TGTGCCACCAGCAGAGATAAACAGGCCTACGAGCAGTACTTC. Its protein product is CATSRDKQAYEQYF.

This clonotype was seen at least ten times. The gene calls are TRBV20-1 and TRBJ2-2, with D perhaps TRBD1 (6 bases). Trimming cost V 3 bases and J 5 bases, with 13 bases left between them. CDR1 is DFQATT and CDR2 is SNEGSKA in the germline V gene (reference sequence). CDR3 length: 14 amino acids. The CDR3 sequence is CSASYRDETGELFF. The CDR3 coding sequence is TGCAGTGCTAGTTACAGGGATGAGACCGGGGAGCTGTTTTTT.

The J gene is TRBJ2-3, the V gene TRBV20-1; TRBD1 is a possible D gene (6 bases). V lost 6 bases and J lost 2, with 12 bases in between. There are 13 residues in the CDR3. Germline-derived CDR1 and CDR2 are DFQATT and SNEGSKA (reference sequence). CDR3 DNA sequence: TGCAGTGCCCCAGGACAGAACACAGATACGCAGTATTTT. Protein product: CSAPGQNTDTQYF.

There are a few counts of this clonotype. The chain combines TRBV6-5 with TRBJ1-4, with D hard to call. CDR1 is MNHEY and CDR2 is SVGAGI in the germline V gene. Trimming took 8 bases from V and 6 from J, leaving 13 bases between them. CDR3 length: 13 residues. The DNA for the CDR3 is TGTGCCAGCGGTATCGAGGGTTATGAAAAACTGTTTTTT. Translation gives CASGIEGYEKLFF.

The chain is built from TRBV20-1 and TRBJ1-2, with D uncertain. The CDR3 has 15 amino acids. The V end was cut by 3 bases, the J end by 1 base, with 15 bases between. Per the germline V gene, CDR1 is DFQATT and CDR2 is SNEGSKA (reference sequence). CDR3 in amino acids: CSARTLLEGNYGYTF. CDR3 nucleotide sequence: TGCAGTGCTAGGACATTATTGGAGGGTAACTATGGCTACACCTTC.

There are a few counts of this clonotype. The J gene is TRBJ2-3, the V gene TRBV10-3; 13 bases map to TRBD2. The CDR3 loop spans 15 amino acids. V lost 3 bases to trimming and J lost 4 bases; unmatched junction nucleotides: 1. Germline V lookup: CDR1 ENHRY, CDR2 SYGVKD. This CDR3 reads CAISEGTSGADTQYF. The DNA of the CDR3 is TGTGCCATCAGTGAAGGGACTAGCGGGGCAGATACGCAGTATTTT.

This clonotype was picked up many times. The chain carries TRBV19 and TRBJ2-3; TRBD2 matches 11 bases. The ends lost 6 bases at V and 5 bases at J; junction bases unmatched: 4. Germline CDR1 is LNHDA and CDR2 is SQIVND (reference sequence). This CDR3 contains 14 residues. The CDR3 loop reads CASRLAGAVDTQYF. The CDR3 coding sequence is TGTGCCAGTAGACTAGCGGGGGCGGTAGATACGCAGTATTTT.

This clonotype was seen just once. A read error may explain this, as a much larger clone is one base away. The rearrangement uses TRBV11-2 and TRBJ2-1; 7 bases are shared with TRBD2. The CDR3 consists of 13 residues. Unmatched junction bases numbered 4, after V lost 1 base and J lost 10 bases. The germline gives CDR1 SGHAT, CDR2 FQNNGV. CDR3 amino acids: CASSLGRGREQFF. In DNA form, the CDR3 reads TGTGCCAGCAGCTTAGGTCGCGGGAGAGAGCAGTTCTTC.

This clonotype was seen a handful of times. J is TRBJ2-1 and V is TRBV15, with D hard to call. The V gene's germline CDR1 is LNHNV and CDR2 YYDKDF (reference sequence). CDR3 length: 13 amino acids. The V gene lost 7 bases and the J gene lost 7 bases, with 14 bases spanning the gap. CDR3 sequence: CATMGMGVNEQFF. The CDR3 DNA is TGTGCCACCATGGGCATGGGTGTGAATGAGCAGTTCTTC.

V and J are TRBV20-1 and TRBJ2-5; 7 nucleotides match TRBD2. V shed 1 base, J shed 2 bases, and the junction held 4 bases outside the gene matches. The CDR3 extends over 14 amino acids. Germline V CDR1 and CDR2: DFQATT, SNEGSKA (reference sequence). The CDR3 nucleotides are TGCAGTGCTAGAGCTGGGGGGGGGCAAGAGACCCAGTACTTC. The encoded protein is CSARAGGGQETQYF.

This clonotype was detected only once. V usage is TRBV29-1 and J usage is TRBJ1-2; TRBD1 aligns across 7 bases. The CDR3 has 16 residues. Germline V gives CDR1 SQVTM, CDR2 ANQGSEA. The junction had 13 bases not matched to a gene; V was cut back by 2 bases and J by 4 bases. CDR3 nucleotides: TGCAGCGTTGAACCCCGGACAGGAGTTCTGGTCTATGGCTACACCTTC. Protein product: CSVEPRTGVLVYGYTF.

This clonotype came up once. The chain has TRBV25-1 and TRBJ2-7; TRBD1 might be the D (6 bases). The CDR3 runs 17 residues. Germline lookup yields CDR1 MGHDK and CDR2 SYGVNS. V was clipped by 2 bases and J by 2 bases, with 19 bases between them. CDR3 DNA sequence: TGTGCCAGCAGTGAACCGGCCGATCGTGGGACAACCTACGAGCAGTACTTC. This sequence encodes CASSEPADRGTTYEQYF.

V gene TRBV3-1 combines with J gene TRBJ1-2; TRBD1 matches at 8 bases. The CDR3 runs 14 residues. Germline CDR1 is LGHDT and CDR2 is YNNKEL (reference sequence). Unmatched junction bases numbered 9, after V lost 6 bases and J lost 6 bases. The CDR3 region is CASSSQGVGDGYTF. CDR3 coding DNA: TGTGCCAGCAGTTCACAGGGGGTTGGGGATGGCTACACCTTC.

This clonotype was counted ten times or more. The CDR3 bases are TGTGCCACCAGTGACGATCGGGACAGGGAGTACGAGCAGTACTTC. Its translation is CATSDDRDREYEQYF. The chain carries TRBV24-1 and TRBJ2-7, with 9 bases matching TRBD1. The ends lost 4 bases at V and 4 bases at J; junction bases unmatched: 7. The germline V gene has CDR1 KGHDR and CDR2 SFDVKD. CDR3 length: 15 residues.

This clonotype was seen at least ten times. The chain joins TRBV4-1 to TRBJ2-7; 7 positions match TRBD1. This CDR3 region has 14 residues. V dropped 5 bases and J dropped 3; count of bases not matched to a gene: 7. The germline V gene has CDR1 MGHRA and CDR2 YSYEKL. CDR3 in DNA: TGCGCCAGCAGCACAGGGGTGCTATTCTACGAGCAGTACTTC. This translates into CASSTGVLFYEQYF.

The V gene is TRBV20-1, the J gene TRBJ2-7; unclear D gene. The CDR3 consists of 11 residues. V was trimmed by 6 bases and J by 7 bases, leaving 13 bases between them. Germline V CDR1 and CDR2: DFQATT, SNEGSKA (reference sequence). In DNA, the CDR3 is TGCAGTGCAACTGCGACGGATGAGCAGTACTTC. Its protein product is CSATATDEQYF.

This clonotype was detected many times. The J gene is TRBJ2-1, the V gene TRBV11-1, with TRBD2 identical over 9 bases. The CDR3 loop spans 11 amino acids. The germline CDR1 and CDR2 sequences are SGHAT and FQDESV (reference sequence). Losses at the gene ends were 6 bases for V and 10 bases for J; bases not matched to a gene: 1. The CDR3 spells CASRGLAEQFF. In DNA, the CDR3 is TGTGCCAGCAGGGGACTAGCCGAGCAGTTCTTC.

The DNA of the CDR3 is TGCAGCGTTGGGGGGGGATTGGGCAATGAGCAGTTCTTC. This codes for CSVGGGLGNEQFF. The genes are TRBV29-1 and TRBJ2-1; TRBD2 aligns across 7 bases. The germline V gene has CDR1 SQVTM and CDR2 ANQGSEA. Trimming took 4 bases from V and 6 from J; bases not matched to a gene: 6. This CDR3 is built from 13 residues.

This clonotype was counted many times. V is TRBV28 and J is TRBJ2-7; no clear D gene. Trimming cost V 7 bases and J 6 bases, with 10 bases left between them. Germline-derived CDR1 and CDR2 are MDHEN and SYDVKM. This CDR3 is built from 11 residues. The CDR3 region is CASTDQAEQYF. In nucleotides, the CDR3 is TGTGCCAGCACGGACCAGGCCGAGCAGTACTTC.

A few counts support this clonotype. The chain joins TRBV19 to TRBJ1-1, with D perhaps matching TRBD1 (5 bases). The CDR3 spans 13 residues. Germline V lookup: CDR1 LNHDA, CDR2 SQIVND (reference sequence). V was pared by 7 bases and J by 0 bases, with 9 bases between. For the CDR3, the DNA is TGTGCCAGTAAAGCAGGGCTGAACACTGAAGCTTTCTTT. Protein: CASKAGLNTEAFF.

This clonotype appeared many times. The V and J genes are TRBV2 and TRBJ2-2; maybe TRBD1 (6 bases). CDR3 length: 16 residues. With 6 bases removed from V and 6 bases from J, the gap between germline ends came to 20 bases. CDR1 and CDR2 from the germline V gene are SNHLY and FYNNEI. CDR3 nucleotides: TGTGCCAGCAGCCCTAGGTTACAGGGCTGGCCCGGGGAGCTGTTTTTT. It is translated as CASSPRLQGWPGELFF.

The sample holds one count of this clonotype. The chain uses TRBV7-2 and TRBJ2-5; 7 bases are shared with TRBD2. CDR3 length: 16 amino acids. With V trimmed by 1 base and J by 5 bases, 10 bases remained unmatched. Germline loops: CDR1 SGHTA, CDR2 FQGNSA. CDR3 residues: CASSLEVRGGMETQYF. The CDR3 DNA is TGTGCCAGCAGCTTAGAAGTGCGGGGAGGGATGGAGACCCAGTACTTC. The full variable domain, in which reference TRBV7-2 and TRBJ2-5 provide the parts outside the CDR3, is GAGVSQSPSNKVTEKGKDVELRCDPISGHTALYWYRQSLGQGLEFLIYFQGNSAPDKSGLPSDRFSAERTGGSVSTLTIQRTQQEDSAVYLCASSLEVRGGMETQYFGPGTRLLVL.